This T cell receptor beta chain was captured by sequencing in a study of blood T cell repertoires in COVID-19. At the level of the study: Sample material is recorded as cDNA or gDNA derived from T cells, B-cell-depleted T cells, or PBMCs.

V shed 4 bases and J 7 bases; nucleotides not matched to a gene: 9. This CDR3 has 15 residues. Germline V CDR1 and CDR2: SGHTA, FQGNSA. TCRdb's table, derived via immunoSEQ multiplex PCR, lists solely in-frame clones and lacks some. This table holds 130,000 to 150,000 clones, roughly 89% found once. This TCR came from a human donor in a cohort sampled during active COVID-19. Material for sequencing was peripheral blood. The chain combines TRBV7-2 with TRBJ2-4; 8 bases match TRBD2. The CDR3 region is CASSSGGQQGNIQYF. The CDR3 DNA follows: TGTGCCAGCAGCTCGGGAGGGCAACAAGGGAACATTCAGTACTTC.